These T cell receptor beta chains were read from a single sample in a study of control samples from healthy donors and cancer patients. Assay used: immunoSEQ multiplex PCR; TCRdb lists only in-frame clones, some missing. Of roughly 73,000 clones listed, around 92% were seen once; the top ten hold nearly 6%. Sequencing was performed on blood. The receptors were gathered from a woman between 55 and 75 years old in good health. CDR3s include the opening cysteine and the closing phenylalanine or tryptophan. The order of the fields is clone size, V gene, J gene, D gene, CDR3 protein, CDR3 DNA. D genes are given only for firm matches. The size entry is marked missing in some rows and otherwise reads once, few, many or a size class.

clone size: few; V gene: TRBV10-2; J gene: TRBJ1-2; D gene: .; CDR3 protein: CASSEGNGYTF; CDR3 DNA: TGCGCCAGCAGTGAGGGGAATGGCTACACCTTC
clone size: .; V gene: TRBV9; J gene: TRBJ2-2; D gene: .; CDR3 protein: CASSATSTTGELFF; CDR3 DNA: TGTGCCAGCAGCGCTACTAGCACGACCGGGGAGCTGTTTTTT
clone size: .; V gene: TRBV5-4; J gene: TRBJ2-6; D gene: TRBD2; CDR3 protein: CASSPRLAGYSGANVLTF; CDR3 DNA: TGTGCCAGCAGCCCACGACTAGCGGGGTACTCTGGGGCCAACGTCCTGACTTTC
clone size: few; V gene: TRBV5-6; J gene: TRBJ2-2; D gene: TRBD1; CDR3 protein: CASSWGDRGYTGELFF; CDR3 DNA: TGTGCCAGCAGCTGGGGGGACAGGGGTTACACCGGGGAGCTGTTTTTT
clone size: .; V gene: TRBV12-3/TRBV12-4; J gene: TRBJ1-2; D gene: .; CDR3 protein: CASSYRGVHGYTF; CDR3 DNA: TGTGCCAGCAGTTATCGTGGGGTTCATGGCTACACCTTC
clone size: .; V gene: TRBV5-1; J gene: TRBJ2-7; D gene: TRBD2; CDR3 protein: CASSIAGADYEQYF; CDR3 DNA: TGCGCCAGCAGCATAGCGGGAGCTGACTACGAGCAGTACTTC
clone size: few; V gene: TRBV2; J gene: TRBJ1-2; D gene: .; CDR3 protein: CASSERGYTGYTF; CDR3 DNA: TGTGCCAGCAGTGAAAGAGGGTATACTGGCTACACCTTC
clone size: .; V gene: TRBV7-8; J gene: TRBJ2-1; D gene: TRBD2; CDR3 protein: CASSPRTSGYNEQFF; CDR3 DNA: TGTGCCAGCAGCCCGCGGACTAGCGGGTACAATGAGCAGTTCTTC
clone size: .; V gene: TRBV19; J gene: TRBJ1-5; D gene: .; CDR3 protein: CASSTLMQPQHF; CDR3 DNA: TGTGCCAGTAGTACCTTGATGCAGCCCCAGCATTTT
clone size: medium-sized; V gene: TRBV5-6; J gene: TRBJ1-2; D gene: .; CDR3 protein: CASSPLWDHEGGTF; CDR3 DNA: TGTGCCAGCAGCCCCCTCTGGGACCATGAGGGGGGCACCTTC
clone size: .; V gene: TRBV6-5; J gene: TRBJ1-4; D gene: .; CDR3 protein: CASKTGNEKLFF; CDR3 DNA: TGTGCCAGCAAGACCGGTAATGAAAAACTGTTTTTT
clone size: .; V gene: TRBV24-1; J gene: TRBJ2-1; D gene: TRBD1; CDR3 protein: CATSDYRDRDGHEQFF; CDR3 DNA: TGTGCCACCAGTGATTACCGGGACAGGGATGGCCATGAGCAGTTCTTC
clone size: .; V gene: TRBV5-1; J gene: TRBJ1-6; D gene: .; CDR3 protein: CASSSDSVGGSPLHF; CDR3 DNA: TGCGCCAGCAGCTCCGACAGTGTCGGTGGATCACCCCTCCACTTT
clone size: .; V gene: TRBV2; J gene: TRBJ2-7; D gene: .; CDR3 protein: CASSVWNEQYF; CDR3 DNA: TGTGCCAGCAGTGTGTGGAACGAGCAGTACTTC
clone size: once; V gene: TRBV18; J gene: TRBJ2-7; D gene: .; CDR3 protein: CASSPVPSASYEQYF; CDR3 DNA: TGTGCCAGCTCACCCGTTCCTAGCGCCTCCTACGAGCAGTACTTC
clone size: .; V gene: TRBV5-1; J gene: TRBJ2-1; D gene: TRBD2; CDR3 protein: CASSRTSGSMDEQFF; CDR3 DNA: TGCGCCAGCAGCCGTACTAGCGGGAGTATGGATGAGCAGTTCTTC
clone size: .; V gene: TRBV19; J gene: TRBJ1-2; D gene: .; CDR3 protein: CASSGQGSNYGYTF; CDR3 DNA: TGTGCCAGTAGTGGCCAGGGCTCTAACTATGGCTACACCTTC
clone size: .; V gene: TRBV6-5; J gene: TRBJ1-1; D gene: .; CDR3 protein: CASSYRGSTEAFF; CDR3 DNA: TGTGCCAGCAGTTATAGGGGGTCGACTGAAGCTTTCTTT
clone size: .; V gene: TRBV9; J gene: TRBJ1-5; D gene: .; CDR3 protein: CASSPGGDSRIQPQHF; CDR3 DNA: TGTGCCAGCAGCCCTGGGGGGGACTCTAGGATCCAGCCCCAGCATTTT
clone size: .; V gene: TRBV7-2; J gene: TRBJ1-6; D gene: .; CDR3 protein: CASSLGVGEWAPLHF; CDR3 DNA: TGTGCCAGCAGCTTAGGTGTTGGGGAGTGGGCACCCCTCCACTTT
clone size: .; V gene: TRBV6-5; J gene: TRBJ1-1; D gene: .; CDR3 protein: CASLGDTEAFF; CDR3 DNA: TGTGCCAGCTTGGGGGACACTGAAGCTTTCTTT
clone size: .; V gene: TRBV19; J gene: TRBJ2-1; D gene: TRBD2; CDR3 protein: CASSSAGTSSNEQFF; CDR3 DNA: TGTGCCAGTAGCTCCGCCGGGACTAGCAGCAATGAGCAGTTCTTC
clone size: once; V gene: TRBV5-1; J gene: TRBJ2-7; D gene: .; CDR3 protein: CASSPRGTVTYEQYF; CDR3 DNA: TGCGCCAGCAGCCCACGGGGGACGGTGACCTACGAGCAGTACTTC
clone size: .; V gene: TRBV3-1/TRBV3-2; J gene: TRBJ2-3; D gene: .; CDR3 protein: CASSQEGRGSTDTQYF; CDR3 DNA: TGTGCCAGCAGCCAAGAAGGCAGGGGAAGCACAGATACGCAGTATTTT
clone size: .; V gene: TRBV7-6; J gene: TRBJ2-1; D gene: TRBD2; CDR3 protein: CASSLLQGVWSGRANNEQFF; CDR3 DNA: TGTGCCAGCAGCTTATTACAGGGCGTATGGAGCGGGAGGGCCAACAATGAGCAGTTCTTC
clone size: .; V gene: TRBV2; J gene: TRBJ1-1; D gene: .; CDR3 protein: CASSGHTEAFF; CDR3 DNA: TGTGCCAGCAGTGGCCATACTGAAGCTTTCTTT
clone size: .; V gene: TRBV14; J gene: TRBJ1-2; D gene: .; CDR3 protein: CASSQDLGYGYTF; CDR3 DNA: TGTGCCAGCAGCCAAGATTTGGGTTATGGCTACACCTTC
clone size: .; V gene: TRBV11-2; J gene: TRBJ2-1; D gene: .; CDR3 protein: CASSLHFAGQYNEQFF; CDR3 DNA: TGTGCCAGCAGCCTCCATTTCGCGGGACAGTACAATGAGCAGTTCTTC
clone size: once; V gene: TRBV7-6; J gene: TRBJ2-2; D gene: TRBD2; CDR3 protein: CASSWRAGRGNTGELFF; CDR3 DNA: TGTGCCAGCAGCTGGCGTGCGGGGAGGGGGAACACCGGGGAGCTGTTTTTT
clone size: .; V gene: TRBV4-2; J gene: TRBJ2-7; D gene: .; CDR3 protein: CASSQNRVYEQYF; CDR3 DNA: TGTGCCAGCAGCCAAAACAGGGTCTACGAGCAGTACTTC
clone size: .; V gene: TRBV11-2; J gene: TRBJ2-2; D gene: TRBD1; CDR3 protein: CASSLDIGQGANGELFF; CDR3 DNA: TGTGCCAGCAGCTTAGATATCGGCCAGGGGGCGAACGGGGAGCTGTTTTTT
clone size: .; V gene: TRBV7-2; J gene: TRBJ2-7; D gene: TRBD2; CDR3 protein: CASSLGQWGGSSSYEQYF; CDR3 DNA: TGTGCCAGCAGCTTAGGGCAATGGGGGGGTAGTTCTTCCTACGAGCAGTACTTC
clone size: .; V gene: TRBV5-6; J gene: TRBJ1-1; D gene: .; CDR3 protein: CASRIRIWGLNTEAFF; CDR3 DNA: TGTGCCAGCAGGATCCGGATTTGGGGGTTGAACACTGAAGCTTTCTTT
clone size: .; V gene: TRBV7-2; J gene: TRBJ2-7; D gene: .; CDR3 protein: CASQSGTHNYEQYF; CDR3 DNA: TGTGCCAGCCAGTCCGGGACTCATAACTACGAGCAGTACTTC
clone size: .; V gene: TRBV6-2/TRBV6-3; J gene: TRBJ2-3; D gene: .; CDR3 protein: CASSFSVSTDTQYF; CDR3 DNA: TGTGCCAGCAGTTTTAGCGTTAGCACAGATACGCAGTATTTT
clone size: .; V gene: TRBV5-1; J gene: TRBJ2-1; D gene: TRBD2; CDR3 protein: CASSLVAGDNEQFF; CDR3 DNA: TGCGCCAGCAGCTTGGTAGCGGGCGACAATGAGCAGTTCTTC
clone size: .; V gene: TRBV4-1; J gene: TRBJ2-2; D gene: .; CDR3 protein: CASSHPLARSFGSTGELFF; CDR3 DNA: TGCGCCAGCAGCCATCCACTAGCCAGGAGTTTCGGATCCACCGGGGAGCTGTTTTTT
clone size: .; V gene: TRBV28; J gene: TRBJ1-5; D gene: TRBD1; CDR3 protein: CASSYRQGINQPQHF; CDR3 DNA: TGTGCCAGCAGTTATAGACAGGGGATCAATCAGCCCCAGCATTTT
clone size: .; V gene: TRBV10-3; J gene: TRBJ2-3; D gene: .; CDR3 protein: CAISEPRTDTQYF; CDR3 DNA: TGTGCCATCAGTGAGCCAAGAACAGATACGCAGTATTTT
clone size: .; V gene: TRBV19; J gene: TRBJ2-3; D gene: .; CDR3 protein: CASSIPFSPSTDTQYF; CDR3 DNA: TGTGCCAGTAGTATTCCTTTTTCGCCTAGCACAGATACGCAGTATTTT
clone size: .; V gene: TRBV27; J gene: TRBJ2-3; D gene: .; CDR3 protein: CASSFAASTDTQYF; CDR3 DNA: TGTGCCAGCAGTTTCGCGGCTAGCACAGATACGCAGTATTTT
clone size: once; V gene: TRBV5-6; J gene: TRBJ2-1; D gene: .; CDR3 protein: CASSEPSLWRYNEQFF; CDR3 DNA: TGTGCCAGCAGCGAACCGTCTTTATGGAGGTACAATGAGCAGTTCTTC
clone size: .; V gene: TRBV4-3; J gene: TRBJ1-1; D gene: .; CDR3 protein: CASSSDLGTEAFF; CDR3 DNA: TGCGCCAGCAGCTCCGATCTGGGGACTGAAGCTTTCTTT
clone size: .; V gene: TRBV7-9; J gene: TRBJ2-1; D gene: .; CDR3 protein: CASSISTAYNEQFF; CDR3 DNA: TGTGCCAGCAGCATCTCGACAGCCTACAATGAGCAGTTCTTC
clone size: once; V gene: TRBV10-3; J gene: TRBJ2-2; D gene: TRBD2; CDR3 protein: CAIQRLAVTGELFF; CDR3 DNA: TGTGCCATCCAAAGACTAGCGGTTACGGGGGAGCTGTTTTTT
clone size: .; V gene: TRBV5-1; J gene: TRBJ1-1; D gene: .; CDR3 protein: CASSLLGLNTEAFF; CDR3 DNA: TGCGCCAGCAGCTTGTTAGGGTTGAACACTGAAGCTTTCTTT
clone size: .; V gene: TRBV19; J gene: TRBJ2-7; D gene: .; CDR3 protein: CASSIGQVSYEQYF; CDR3 DNA: TGTGCCAGTAGTATAGGGCAGGTCTCCTACGAGCAGTACTTC
clone size: .; V gene: TRBV6-5; J gene: TRBJ1-2; D gene: .; CDR3 protein: CASSNVDRKYGYTF; CDR3 DNA: TGTGCCAGCAGTAACGTCGACAGAAAATATGGCTACACCTTC
clone size: .; V gene: TRBV14; J gene: TRBJ2-7; D gene: .; CDR3 protein: CASSQCYGPPCEQYF; CDR3 DNA: TGTGCCAGCAGCCAATGTTATGGACCACCCTGCGAGCAGTACTTC